The 10 T cell receptor beta chains in this list originate from one sample, sequenced in a study of blood T cell repertoires in COVID-19. Data came from immunoSEQ multiplex PCR; TCRdb stores just in-frame clones and leaves some out. This repertoire shows some 200,000 clones, under 90% found once; its top ten account for roughly 14%. The material sequenced was peripheral blood. Every receptor here comes from a woman in her 70s with COVID-19, enrolled during active disease.

To note about this clone: The sample holds other DNA sequences that translate to the same CDR3. The genes are TRBV6-5 and TRBJ1-2; D remains unclear. Trimming pared 7 bases from V and 2 bases from J, leaving 14 bases between. This CDR3 is built from 14 residues. The germline V gene has CDR1 MNHEY and CDR2 SVGAGI. DNA for the CDR3: TGTGCCAGCACTCTACTGGGAGGGAACTATGGCTACACCTTC. It is translated as CASTLLGGNYGYTF.

This clone was counted a few times. The chain uses TRBV5-1 and TRBJ2-7; 7 bases line up with TRBD2. This CDR3 is built from 14 residues. Germline values: CDR1 SGHRS, CDR2 YFSETQ. V shed 2 bases, J shed 3 bases, and the junction held 5 bases outside the gene matches. In DNA, the CDR3 is TGCGCCAGCAGCTTAGGGGAGGGGAACTACGAGCAGTACTTC. This codes for CASSLGEGNYEQYF. Using reference TRBV5-1 and TRBJ2-7 for the parts outside the CDR3, the full variable domain is KAGVTQTPRYLIKTRGQQVTLSCSPISGHRSVSWYQQTPGQGLQFLFEYFSETQRNKGNFPGRFSGRQFSNSRSEMNVSTLELGDSALYLCASSLGEGNYEQYFGPGTRLTVT.

The V and J genes are TRBV30 and TRBJ1-5; a possible D gene is TRBD1 (5 bases). The V end was cut by 4 bases, the J end by 3 bases, with 10 bases between. In germline, CDR1 is GTSNPN, CDR2 SVGIG (reference sequence). CDR3 size: 13 residues. Here the CDR3 DNA reads TGTGCCTGGACTGACAGCTACAATCAGCCCCAGCATTTT. This sequence encodes CAWTDSYNQPQHF.

This clone was detected only once. This chain uses TRBV7-9 with TRBJ2-3; D is undetermined. V was clipped by 5 bases and J by 1 base, with 4 bases between them. Germline V gene lookup returns CDR1 SEHNR and CDR2 FQNEAQ (reference sequence). There are 12 residues in the CDR3. As DNA, the CDR3 is TGTGCCAGCAGCCCAGGCACAGATACGCAGTATTTT. Its translation is CASSPGTDTQYF.

The rearrangement uses TRBV6-5 and TRBJ1-2, with 8 nucleotides matching TRBD1. This CDR3 spans 15 amino acids. After removal of 7 bases from V and 0 bases from J, the junction contained 7 bases not matched to a gene. Germline loops: CDR1 MNHEY, CDR2 SVGAGI. The CDR3: CASIRGQGANYGYTF. CDR3 bases: TGTGCCAGCATTAGAGGACAGGGAGCTAACTATGGCTACACCTTC.

This clone was counted a single time. J is TRBJ1-2 and V is TRBV19; no reliable D call. The CDR3 spans 14 residues. Germline-derived CDR1 and CDR2 are LNHDA and SQIVND (reference sequence). Trimming removed 5 bases at V and 0 bases at J, with 10 bases between. The CDR3 nucleotides are TGTGCCAGTAGTCCACAGAAGTCTAACTATGGCTACACCTTC. Amino acid sequence: CASSPQKSNYGYTF.

The chain joins TRBV29-1 to TRBJ1-1; maybe TRBD1 (5 bases). The CDR3 covers 13 residues. CDR1 is SQVTM, CDR2 ANQGSEA, per germline. With 5 bases removed from V and 4 bases from J, the gap between germline ends came to 14 bases. CDR3 loop: CSVFDGGGTEAFF. DNA of the CDR3: TGCAGCGTTTTTGACGGGGGGGGCACTGAAGCTTTCTTT.

The rearrangement joins TRBV10-3 to TRBJ1-2; 7 bases agree with TRBD1. The CDR3 spans 13 residues. J lost 4 bases, V lost 10 bases, and 9 bases had no gene match. CDR1 is ENHRY and CDR2 is SYGVKD in the germline V gene. The CDR3: CATLETGTYGYTF. CDR3 bases: TGTGCCACCCTCGAGACAGGGACCTATGGCTACACCTTC.

V gene TRBV12-3 or TRBV12-4 combines with J gene TRBJ2-5, with D hard to call. This CDR3 comprises 12 residues. V lost 3 bases to trimming and J lost 5 bases, with 7 bases between them. The DNA of the CDR3 is TGTGCCAGCAGTTTGAAAGCGGAGACCCAGTACTTC. Translated: CASSLKAETQYF.

V usage is TRBV10-3 and J usage is TRBJ1-6, with D perhaps matching TRBD1 (5 bases). V dropped 0 bases and J dropped 7 bases, with 10 bases sitting between them. The CDR3 consists of 15 residues. CDR1 ENHRY and CDR2 SYGVKD come from the germline V gene. The CDR3 reads CAISESNRSNSPLHF. CDR3 coding DNA: TGTGCCATCAGTGAGTCAAACAGGTCCAATTCACCCCTCCACTTT.